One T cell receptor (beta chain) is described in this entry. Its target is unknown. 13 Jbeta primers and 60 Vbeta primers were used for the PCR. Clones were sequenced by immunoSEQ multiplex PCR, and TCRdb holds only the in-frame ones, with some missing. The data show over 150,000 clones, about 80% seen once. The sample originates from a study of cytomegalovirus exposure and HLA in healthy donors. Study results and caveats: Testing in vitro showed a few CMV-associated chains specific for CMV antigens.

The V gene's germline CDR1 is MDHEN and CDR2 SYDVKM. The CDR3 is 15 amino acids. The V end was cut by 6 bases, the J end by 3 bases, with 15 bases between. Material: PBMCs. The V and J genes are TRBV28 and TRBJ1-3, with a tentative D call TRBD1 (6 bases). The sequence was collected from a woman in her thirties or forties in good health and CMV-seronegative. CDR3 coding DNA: TGTGCCAGCAGCCCTACAGGGTCGCTTGGAAACACCATATATTTT. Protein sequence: CASSPTGSLGNTIYF.